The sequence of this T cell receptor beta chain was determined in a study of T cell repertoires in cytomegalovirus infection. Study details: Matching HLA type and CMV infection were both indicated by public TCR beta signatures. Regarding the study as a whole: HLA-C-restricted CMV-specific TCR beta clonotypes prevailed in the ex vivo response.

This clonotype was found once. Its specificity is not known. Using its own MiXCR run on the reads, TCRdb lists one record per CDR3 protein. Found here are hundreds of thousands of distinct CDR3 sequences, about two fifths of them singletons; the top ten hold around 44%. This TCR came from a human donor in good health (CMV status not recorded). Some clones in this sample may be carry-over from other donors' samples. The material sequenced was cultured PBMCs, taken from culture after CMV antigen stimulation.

The CDR3 region is CASSLRGAAGEDTQYF. CDR3 nucleotide sequence: TGTGCCAGCAGTTTAAGGGGGGCGGCAGGGGAAGATACGCAGTATTTT. The V and J genes are TRBV28 and TRBJ2-3; possibly TRBD1 or TRBD2 for D (6 bases each). V lost 2 bases and J lost 5, with 17 bases in between. In germline, CDR1 is MDHEN, CDR2 SYDVKM. The CDR3 contains 16 residues.